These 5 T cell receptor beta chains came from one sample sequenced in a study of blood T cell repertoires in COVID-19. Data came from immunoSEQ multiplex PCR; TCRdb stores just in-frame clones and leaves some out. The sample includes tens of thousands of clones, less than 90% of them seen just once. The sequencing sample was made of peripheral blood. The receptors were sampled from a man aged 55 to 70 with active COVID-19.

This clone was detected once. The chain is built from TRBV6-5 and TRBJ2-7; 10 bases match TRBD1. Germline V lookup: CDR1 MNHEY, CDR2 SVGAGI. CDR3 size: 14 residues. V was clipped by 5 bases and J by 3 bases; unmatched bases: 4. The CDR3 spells CASSIGQGGYEQYF. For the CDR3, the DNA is TGTGCCAGCAGTATAGGACAGGGGGGCTACGAGCAGTACTTC.

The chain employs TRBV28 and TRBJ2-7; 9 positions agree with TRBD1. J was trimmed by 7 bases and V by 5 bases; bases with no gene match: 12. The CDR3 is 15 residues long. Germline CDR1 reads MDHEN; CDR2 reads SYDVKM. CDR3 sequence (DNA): TGTGCCAGCAGTCATTTCCGGGACAGGGTCTGGGAGCAGTACTTC. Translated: CASSHFRDRVWEQYF.

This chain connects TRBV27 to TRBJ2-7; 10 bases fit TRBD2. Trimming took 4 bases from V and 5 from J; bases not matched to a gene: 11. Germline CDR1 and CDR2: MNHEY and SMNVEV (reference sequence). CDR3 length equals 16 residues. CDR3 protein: CASSSTPSGSKDEQYF. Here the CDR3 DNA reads TGTGCCAGCAGTTCGACCCCTAGCGGGAGTAAGGACGAGCAGTACTTC.

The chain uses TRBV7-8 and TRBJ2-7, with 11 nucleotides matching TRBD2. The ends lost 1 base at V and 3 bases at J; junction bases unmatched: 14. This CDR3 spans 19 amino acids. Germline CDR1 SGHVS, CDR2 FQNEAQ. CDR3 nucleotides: TGTGCCAGCAGCTTAGAACTAGCGGGAGCAGGAGGGATGGTCTACGAGCAGTACTTC. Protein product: CASSLELAGAGGMVYEQYF.

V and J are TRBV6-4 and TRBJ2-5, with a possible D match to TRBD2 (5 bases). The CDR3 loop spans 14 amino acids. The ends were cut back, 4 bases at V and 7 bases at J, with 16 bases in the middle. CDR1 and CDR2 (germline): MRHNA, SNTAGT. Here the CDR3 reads CASSVHISSGTQYF. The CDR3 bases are TGTGCCAGCAGTGTACACATCTCAAGCGGGACCCAGTACTTC.